This T cell receptor beta chain is from a study of Ad26.COV2.S vaccination and SARS-CoV-2 variants. Indicated treatment: roughly 18 received Ad26.COV2.S at low or high dose, single or two shots; roughly five received placebo; per-sample allocation not given. The investigators took samples on day 63 after the first vaccine or placebo injection. Method: immunoSEQ multiplex PCR; TCRdb's copy keeps in-frame clones and lacks some. Of approximately 350,000 clones in the sample, around 86% were seen once. Germline V lookup: CDR1 MNHEY, CDR2 SVGAGI. Trimming removed 2 bases at V and 4 bases at J, with 9 bases between. The CDR3 contains 14 residues.

Sequencing was performed on peripheral blood, taken in a trial of Ad26.COV2.S vaccine versus placebo. The clonotype was recovered from a person between 18 and 60 years old who received the Ad26.COV2.S COVID-19 vaccine or a placebo. The chain employs TRBV6-5 and TRBJ1-3, with TRBD1 as a possible D gene (5 bases). The CDR3 DNA is TGTGCCAGCAGTTACAGGGGAGCCGGAAACACCATATATTTT. It codes for CASSYRGAGNTIYF.